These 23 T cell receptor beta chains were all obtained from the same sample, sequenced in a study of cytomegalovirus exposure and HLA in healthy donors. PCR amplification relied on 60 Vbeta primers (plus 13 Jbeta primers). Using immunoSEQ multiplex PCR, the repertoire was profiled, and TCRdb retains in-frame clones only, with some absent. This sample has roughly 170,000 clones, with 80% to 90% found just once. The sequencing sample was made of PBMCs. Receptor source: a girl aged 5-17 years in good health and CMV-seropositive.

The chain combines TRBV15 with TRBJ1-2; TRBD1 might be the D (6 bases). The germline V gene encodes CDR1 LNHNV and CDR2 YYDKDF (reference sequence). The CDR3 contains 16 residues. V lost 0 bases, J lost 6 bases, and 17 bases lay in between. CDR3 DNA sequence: TGTGCCACCAGCAGAGATCAAGCGGCAGGGGTTGATGGCTACACCTTC. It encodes CATSRDQAAGVDGYTF. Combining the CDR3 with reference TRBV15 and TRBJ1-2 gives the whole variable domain DAMVIQNPRYQVTQFGKPVTLSCSQTLNHNVMYWYQQKSSQAPKLLFHYYDKDFNNEADTPDNFQSRRPNTSFCFLDIRSPGLGDTAMYLCATSRDQAAGVDGYTFGSGTRLTVV.

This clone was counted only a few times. The CDR3 sequence is CASSWRTGNGYTF. CDR3 in DNA: TGTGCCAGCAGCTGGCGGACAGGGAATGGCTACACCTTC. V gene TRBV11-3 combines with J gene TRBJ1-2; 8 bases are a match to TRBD1. The V gene end was trimmed by 4 bases and the J gene end by 6 bases; junction bases not matched to a gene: 4. This CDR3 has 13 amino acids. Germline V lookup: CDR1 SGHNT, CDR2 YENEEA. The full variable domain, in which reference TRBV11-3 and TRBJ1-2 provide the parts outside the CDR3, is EAGVVQSPRYKIIEKKQPVAFWCNPISGHNTLYWYLQNLGQGPELLIRYENEEAVDDSQLPKDRFSAERLKGVDSTLKIQPAELGDSAVYLCASSWRTGNGYTFGSGTRLTVV.

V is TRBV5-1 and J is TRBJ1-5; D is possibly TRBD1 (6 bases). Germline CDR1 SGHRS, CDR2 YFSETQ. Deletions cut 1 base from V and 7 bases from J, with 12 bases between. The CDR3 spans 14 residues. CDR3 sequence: CASSLHGGRQPQHF. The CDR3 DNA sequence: TGCGCCAGCAGCTTGCACGGGGGGCGGCAGCCCCAGCATTTT.

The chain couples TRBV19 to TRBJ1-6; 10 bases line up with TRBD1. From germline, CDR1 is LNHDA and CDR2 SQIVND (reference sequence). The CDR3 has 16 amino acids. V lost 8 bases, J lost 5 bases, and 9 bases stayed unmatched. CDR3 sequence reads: CASSSRDRGDNSPLHF. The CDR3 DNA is TGTGCCAGTTCTTCTAGGGACAGGGGTGATAATTCACCCCTCCACTTT. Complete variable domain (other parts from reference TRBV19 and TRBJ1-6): DGGITQSPKYLFRKEGQNVTLSCEQNLNHDAMYWYRQDPGQGLRLIYYSQIVNDFQKGDIAEGYSVSREKKESFPLTVTSAQKNPTAFYLCASSSRDRGDNSPLHFGNGTRLTVT.

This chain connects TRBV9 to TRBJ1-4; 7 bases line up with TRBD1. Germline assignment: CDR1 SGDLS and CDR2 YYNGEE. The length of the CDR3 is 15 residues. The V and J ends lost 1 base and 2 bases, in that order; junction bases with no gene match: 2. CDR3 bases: TGTGCCAGCAGCGTAACAGGGGCTACTAATGAAAAACTGTTTTTT. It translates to CASSVTGATNEKLFF.

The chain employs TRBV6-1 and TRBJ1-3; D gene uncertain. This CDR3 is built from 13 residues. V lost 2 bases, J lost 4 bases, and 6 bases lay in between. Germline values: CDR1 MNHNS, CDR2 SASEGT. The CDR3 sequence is CASSEQHGNTIYF. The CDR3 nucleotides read TGTGCCAGCAGTGAACAACACGGAAACACCATATATTTT.

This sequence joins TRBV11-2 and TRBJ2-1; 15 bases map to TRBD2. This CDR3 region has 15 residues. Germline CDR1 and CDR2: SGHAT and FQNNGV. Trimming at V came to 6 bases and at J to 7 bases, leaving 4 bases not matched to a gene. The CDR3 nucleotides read TGTGCCAGCAGGACTGGACTAGCGGGGGGGAATGAGCAGTTCTTC. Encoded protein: CASRTGLAGGNEQFF. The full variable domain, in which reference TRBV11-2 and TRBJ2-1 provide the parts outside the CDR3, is EAGVAQSPRYKIIEKRQSVAFWCNPISGHATLYWYQQILGQGPKLLIQFQNNGVVDDSQLPKDRFSAERLKGVDSTLKIQPAKLEDSAVYLCASRTGLAGGNEQFFGPGTRLTVL.

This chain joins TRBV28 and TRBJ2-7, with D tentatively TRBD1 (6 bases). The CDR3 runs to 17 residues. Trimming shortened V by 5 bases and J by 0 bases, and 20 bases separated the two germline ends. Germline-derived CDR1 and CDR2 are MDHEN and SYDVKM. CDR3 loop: CASSLRGSAVYSYEQYF. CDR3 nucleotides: TGTGCCAGCAGTCTAAGGGGGTCCGCAGTATACTCCTACGAGCAGTACTTC.

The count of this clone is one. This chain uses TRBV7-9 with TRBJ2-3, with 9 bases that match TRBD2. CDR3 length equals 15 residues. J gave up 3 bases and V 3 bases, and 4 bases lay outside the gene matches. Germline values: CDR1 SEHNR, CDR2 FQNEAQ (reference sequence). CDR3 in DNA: TGTGCCAGCAGCTTCGGCGGGGGGGCTACAGATACGCAGTATTTT. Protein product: CASSFGGGATDTQYF.

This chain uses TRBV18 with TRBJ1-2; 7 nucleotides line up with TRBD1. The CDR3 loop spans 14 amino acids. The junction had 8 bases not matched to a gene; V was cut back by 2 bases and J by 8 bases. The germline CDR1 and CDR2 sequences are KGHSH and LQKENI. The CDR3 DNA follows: TGTGCCAGCTCACCAAGTGGGCAGGGGGGCGGCTACACCTTC. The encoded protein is CASSPSGQGGGYTF. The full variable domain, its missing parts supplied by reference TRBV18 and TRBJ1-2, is NAGVMQNPRHLVRRRGQEARLRCSPMKGHSHVYWYRQLPEEGLKFMVYLQKENIIDESGMPKERFSAEFPKEGPSILRIQQVVRGDSAAYFCASSPSGQGGGYTFGSGTRLTVV.

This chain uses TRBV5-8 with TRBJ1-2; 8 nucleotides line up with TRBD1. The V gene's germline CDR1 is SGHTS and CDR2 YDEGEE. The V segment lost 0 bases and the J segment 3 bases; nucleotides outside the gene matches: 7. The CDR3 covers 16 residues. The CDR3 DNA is TGTGCCAGCAGCTTGGTGACCGGGACAGGACACTATGGCTACACCTTC. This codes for CASSLVTGTGHYGYTF. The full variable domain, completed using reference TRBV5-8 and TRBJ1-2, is EAGVTQSPTHLIKTRGQQATLRCSPISGHTSVYWYQQALGLGLQFLLWYDEGEERNRGNFPPRFSGRQFPNYSSELNVNALELEDSALYLCASSLVTGTGHYGYTFGSGTRLTVV.

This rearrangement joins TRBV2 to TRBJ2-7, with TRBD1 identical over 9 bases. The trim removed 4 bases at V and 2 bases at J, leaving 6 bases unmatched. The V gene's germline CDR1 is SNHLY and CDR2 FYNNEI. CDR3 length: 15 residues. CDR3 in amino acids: CASSVGTGTTYEQYF. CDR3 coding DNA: TGTGCCAGCAGTGTTGGGACAGGGACTACCTACGAGCAGTACTTC.

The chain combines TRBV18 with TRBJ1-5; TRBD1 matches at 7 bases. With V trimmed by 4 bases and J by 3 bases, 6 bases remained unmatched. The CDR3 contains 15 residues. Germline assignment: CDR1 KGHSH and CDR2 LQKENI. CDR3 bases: TGTGCCAGCTCACGACCGGGACAGAACAATCAGCCCCAGCATTTT. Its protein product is CASSRPGQNNQPQHF.

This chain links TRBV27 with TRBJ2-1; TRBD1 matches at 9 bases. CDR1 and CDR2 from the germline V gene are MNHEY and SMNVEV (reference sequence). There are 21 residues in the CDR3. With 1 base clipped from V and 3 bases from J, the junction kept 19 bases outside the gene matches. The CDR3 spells CASSLYPHPPSDRGGYNEQFF. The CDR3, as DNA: TGTGCCAGCAGTTTATACCCCCATCCCCCGTCGGACAGGGGCGGCTACAATGAGCAGTTCTTC.

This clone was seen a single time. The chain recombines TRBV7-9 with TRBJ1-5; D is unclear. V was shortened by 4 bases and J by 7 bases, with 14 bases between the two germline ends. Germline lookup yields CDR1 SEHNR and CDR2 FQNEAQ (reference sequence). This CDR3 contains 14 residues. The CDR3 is CASSSTDVRQPQHF. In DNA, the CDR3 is TGTGCCAGCAGCTCCACAGATGTAAGGCAGCCCCAGCATTTT.

The CDR3 DNA reads TGTGCCAGCAGTCGACAAGACACTAGTGAAGCTTTCTTT. It translates to CASSRQDTSEAFF. This chain uses TRBV2 with TRBJ1-1; D not certain. CDR3 length: 13 amino acids. The germline V gene encodes CDR1 SNHLY and CDR2 FYNNEI. Trimming stripped 5 bases from V and 7 bases from J, with 14 bases between.

Here the CDR3 DNA reads TGTGCCAGCTCAACAGGGGGGTACAATGAGCAGTTCTTC. As protein: CASSTGGYNEQFF. The chain links TRBV18 to TRBJ2-1; 8 bases map to TRBD1. CDR3 length: 13 amino acids. J was trimmed by 4 bases and V by 5 bases; bases with no gene match: 1. CDR1 and CDR2 from the germline V gene are KGHSH and LQKENI.

In DNA, the CDR3 is TGTGCCAGTAGTAAACAAAGGGACAGGGGGTATGAGCAGTTCTTC. It specifies CASSKQRDRGYEQFF. V is TRBV19 and J is TRBJ2-1; 11 nucleotides align to TRBD1. The CDR3 loop spans 15 amino acids. The V gene's germline CDR1 is LNHDA and CDR2 SQIVND (reference sequence). Trimming at V came to 4 bases and at J to 8 bases, leaving 7 bases not matched to a gene. Complete variable domain (other parts from reference TRBV19 and TRBJ2-1): DGGITQSPKYLFRKEGQNVTLSCEQNLNHDAMYWYRQDPGQGLRLIYYSQIVNDFQKGDIAEGYSVSREKKESFPLTVTSAQKNPTAFYLCASSKQRDRGYEQFFGPGTRLTVL.

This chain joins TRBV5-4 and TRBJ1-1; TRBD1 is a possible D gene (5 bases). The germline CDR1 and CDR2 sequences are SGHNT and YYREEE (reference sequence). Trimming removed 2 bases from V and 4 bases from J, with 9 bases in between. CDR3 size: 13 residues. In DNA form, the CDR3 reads TGTGCCAGCAGCTTCCCAGGGCTCACTGAAGCTTTCTTT. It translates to CASSFPGLTEAFF.

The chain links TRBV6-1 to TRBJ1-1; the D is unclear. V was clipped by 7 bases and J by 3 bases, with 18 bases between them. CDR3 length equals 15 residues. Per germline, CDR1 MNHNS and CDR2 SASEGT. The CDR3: CASTRGLTDHTEAFF. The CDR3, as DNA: TGTGCCAGCACCAGAGGACTGACGGACCACACTGAAGCTTTCTTT.

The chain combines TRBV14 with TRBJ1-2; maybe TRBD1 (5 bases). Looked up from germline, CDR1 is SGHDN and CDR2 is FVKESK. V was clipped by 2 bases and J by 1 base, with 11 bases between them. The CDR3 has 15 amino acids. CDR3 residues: CASSQWDFRNYGYTF. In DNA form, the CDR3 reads TGTGCCAGCAGCCAATGGGACTTTCGTAACTATGGCTACACCTTC. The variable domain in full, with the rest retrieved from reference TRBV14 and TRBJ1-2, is EAGVTQFPSHSVIEKGQTVTLRCDPISGHDNLYWYRRVMGKEIKFLLHFVKESKQDESGMPNNRFLAERTGGTYSTLKVQPAELEDSGVYFCASSQWDFRNYGYTFGSGTRLTVV.

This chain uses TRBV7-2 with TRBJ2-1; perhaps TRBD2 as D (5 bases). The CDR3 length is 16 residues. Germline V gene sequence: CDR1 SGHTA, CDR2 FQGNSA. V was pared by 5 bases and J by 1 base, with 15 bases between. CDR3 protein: CASSIPRGKSYNEQFF. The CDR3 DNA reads TGTGCCAGCAGCATACCCAGAGGGAAGTCCTACAATGAGCAGTTCTTC.

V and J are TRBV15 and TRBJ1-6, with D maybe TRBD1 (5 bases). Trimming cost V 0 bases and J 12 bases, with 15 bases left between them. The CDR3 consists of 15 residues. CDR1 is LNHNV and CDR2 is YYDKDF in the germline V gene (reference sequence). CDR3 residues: CATSRDRTYTLPLHF. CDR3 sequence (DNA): TGTGCCACCAGCAGAGATCGGACATATACCCTACCCCTCCACTTT.